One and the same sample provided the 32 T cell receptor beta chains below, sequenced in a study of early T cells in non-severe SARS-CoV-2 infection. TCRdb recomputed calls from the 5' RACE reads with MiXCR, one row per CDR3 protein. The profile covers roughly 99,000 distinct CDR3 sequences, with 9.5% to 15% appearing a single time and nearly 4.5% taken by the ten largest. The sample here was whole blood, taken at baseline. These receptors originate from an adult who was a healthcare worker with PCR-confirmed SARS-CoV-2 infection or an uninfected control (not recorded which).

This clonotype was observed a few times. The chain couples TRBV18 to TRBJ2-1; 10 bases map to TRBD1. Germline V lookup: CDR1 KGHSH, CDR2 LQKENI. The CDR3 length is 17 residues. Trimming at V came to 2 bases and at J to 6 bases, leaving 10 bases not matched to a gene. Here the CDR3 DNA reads TGTGCCAGCTCACCAGGAAGAGGACAGGGGGTGCGCAATGAGCAGTTCTTC. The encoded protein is CASSPGRGQGVRNEQFF.

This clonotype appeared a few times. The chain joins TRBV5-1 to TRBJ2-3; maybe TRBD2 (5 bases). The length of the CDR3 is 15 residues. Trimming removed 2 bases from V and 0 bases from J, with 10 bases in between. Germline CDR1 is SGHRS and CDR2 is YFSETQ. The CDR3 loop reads CASSFRGVSTDTQYF. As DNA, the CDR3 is TGCGCCAGCAGCTTCCGGGGAGTAAGCACAGATACGCAGTATTTT.

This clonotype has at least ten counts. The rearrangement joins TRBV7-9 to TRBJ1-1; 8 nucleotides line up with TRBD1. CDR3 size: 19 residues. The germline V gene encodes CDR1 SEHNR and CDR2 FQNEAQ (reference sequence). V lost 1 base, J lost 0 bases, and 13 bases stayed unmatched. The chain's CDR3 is CASSLVWTGHRVLNTEAFF. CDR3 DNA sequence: TGTGCCAGCAGCTTAGTGTGGACAGGGCATCGAGTACTGAACACTGAAGCTTTCTTT.

CDR3: CASSLGVERGIYNEQFF. DNA for the CDR3: TGTGCCAGCAGCTTAGGCGTCGAGCGGGGAATCTACAATGAGCAGTTCTTC. The chain is built from TRBV13 and TRBJ2-1; 7 positions agree with TRBD2. V lost 0 bases and J lost 3; bases outside the gene matches: 8. The CDR3 is 17 residues long. Per the germline V gene, CDR1 is PRHDT and CDR2 is FYEKMQ (reference sequence).

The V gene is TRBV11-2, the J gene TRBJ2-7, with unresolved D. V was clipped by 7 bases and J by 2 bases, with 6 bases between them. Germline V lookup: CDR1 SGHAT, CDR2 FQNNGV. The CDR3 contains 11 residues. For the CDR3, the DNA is TGTGCCAGCACCCGTGCCTACGAGCAGTACTTC. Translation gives CASTRAYEQYF.

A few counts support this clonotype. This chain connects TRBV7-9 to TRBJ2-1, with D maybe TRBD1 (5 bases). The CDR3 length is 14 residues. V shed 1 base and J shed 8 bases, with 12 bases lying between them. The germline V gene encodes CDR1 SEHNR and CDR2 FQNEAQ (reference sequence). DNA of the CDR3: TGTGCCAGCAGCTTAGGGGGCGGCCAGTATGAGCAGTTCTTC. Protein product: CASSLGGGQYEQFF.

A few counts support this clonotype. The CDR3 coding sequence is TGCAGCGTCCTTAAACTAGCGGGGACCTCCTACGAGCAGTACTTC. Protein sequence: CSVLKLAGTSYEQYF. The rearrangement joins TRBV29-1 to TRBJ2-7, with 10 bases that match TRBD2. Germline CDR1 reads SQVTM; CDR2 reads ANQGSEA. V gave up 6 bases and J gave up 0 bases; unmatched junction bases: 8. This CDR3 has 15 residues.

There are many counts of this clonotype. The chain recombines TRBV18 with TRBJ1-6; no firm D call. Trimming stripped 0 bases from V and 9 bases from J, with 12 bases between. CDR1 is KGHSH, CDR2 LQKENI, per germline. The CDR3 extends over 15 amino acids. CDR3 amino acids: CASSPPSGSGSPLHF. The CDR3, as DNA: TGTGCCAGCTCACCACCGTCAGGTAGTGGTTCACCCCTCCACTTT.

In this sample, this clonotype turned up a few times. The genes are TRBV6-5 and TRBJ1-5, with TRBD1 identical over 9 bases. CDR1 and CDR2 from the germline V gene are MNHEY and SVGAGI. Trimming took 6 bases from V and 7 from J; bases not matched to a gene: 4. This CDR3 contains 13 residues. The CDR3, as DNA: TGTGCCAGCAGGCCTGACAGGGGGCAGCCCCAGCATTTT. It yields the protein CASRPDRGQPQHF.

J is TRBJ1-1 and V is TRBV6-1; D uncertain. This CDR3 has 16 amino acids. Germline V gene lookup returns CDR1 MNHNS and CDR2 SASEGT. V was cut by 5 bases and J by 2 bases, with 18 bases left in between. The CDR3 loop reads CASSPRGAIGNTEAFF. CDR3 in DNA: TGTGCCAGCAGTCCCCGAGGTGCGATTGGAAACACTGAAGCTTTCTTT.

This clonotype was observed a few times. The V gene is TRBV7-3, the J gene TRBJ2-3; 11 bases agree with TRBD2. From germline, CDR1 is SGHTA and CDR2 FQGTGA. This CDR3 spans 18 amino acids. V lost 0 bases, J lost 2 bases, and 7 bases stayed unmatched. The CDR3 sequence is CASSLTGTSGLTTDTQYF. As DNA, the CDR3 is TGTGCCAGCAGCTTAACCGGGACTAGCGGTCTCACCACAGATACGCAGTATTTT. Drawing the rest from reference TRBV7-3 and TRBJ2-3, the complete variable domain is GAGVSQTPSNKVTEKGKYVELRCDPISGHTALYWYRQSLGQGPEFLIYFQGTGAADDSGLPNDRFFAVRPEGSVSTLKIQRTERGDSAVYLCASSLTGTSGLTTDTQYFGPGTRLTVL.

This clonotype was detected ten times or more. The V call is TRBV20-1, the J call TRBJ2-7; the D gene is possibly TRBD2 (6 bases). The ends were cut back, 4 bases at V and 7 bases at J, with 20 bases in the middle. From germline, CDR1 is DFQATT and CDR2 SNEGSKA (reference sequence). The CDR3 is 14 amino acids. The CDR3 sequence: CSATRDSVEEEQYF. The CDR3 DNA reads TGCAGTGCTACTCGGGACTCCGTTGAGGAAGAGCAGTACTTC.

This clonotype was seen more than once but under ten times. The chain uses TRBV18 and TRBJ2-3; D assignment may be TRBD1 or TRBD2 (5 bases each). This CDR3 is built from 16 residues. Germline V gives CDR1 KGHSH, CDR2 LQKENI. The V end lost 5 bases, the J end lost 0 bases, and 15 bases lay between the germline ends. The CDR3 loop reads CASSSRDPASTDTQYF. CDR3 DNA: TGTGCCAGCTCATCCCGGGACCCAGCTAGCACAGATACGCAGTATTTT.

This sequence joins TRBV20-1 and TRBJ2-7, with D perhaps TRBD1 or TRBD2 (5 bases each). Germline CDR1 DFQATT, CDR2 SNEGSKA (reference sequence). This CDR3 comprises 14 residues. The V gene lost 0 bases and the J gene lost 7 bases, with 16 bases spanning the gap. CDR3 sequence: CSAREHRTGEEQYF. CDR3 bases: TGCAGTGCTAGAGAGCACAGGACCGGGGAGGAGCAGTACTTC.

In DNA, the CDR3 is TGCAGTGCTAGAGGGACAGGGAATAATTCACCCCTCCACTTT. It translates to CSARGTGNNSPLHF. The gene calls are TRBV20-1 and TRBJ1-6; 8 nucleotides line up with TRBD1. Per the germline V gene, CDR1 is DFQATT and CDR2 is SNEGSKA (reference sequence). The ends lost 1 base at V and 5 bases at J; junction bases unmatched: 1. This CDR3 has 14 residues.

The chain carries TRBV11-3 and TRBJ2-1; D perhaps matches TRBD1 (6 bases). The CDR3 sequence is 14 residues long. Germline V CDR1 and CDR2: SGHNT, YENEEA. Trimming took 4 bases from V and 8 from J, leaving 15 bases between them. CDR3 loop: CASSSQGKGDEQFF. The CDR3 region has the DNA TGTGCCAGCAGCTCCCAGGGAAAGGGGGATGAGCAGTTCTTC.

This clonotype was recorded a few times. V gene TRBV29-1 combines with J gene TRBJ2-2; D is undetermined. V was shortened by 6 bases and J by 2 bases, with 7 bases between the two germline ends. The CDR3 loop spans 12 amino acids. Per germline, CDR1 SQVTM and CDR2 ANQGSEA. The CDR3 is CSVSDNTGELFF. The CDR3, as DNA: TGCAGCGTCTCGGACAACACCGGGGAGCTGTTTTTT.

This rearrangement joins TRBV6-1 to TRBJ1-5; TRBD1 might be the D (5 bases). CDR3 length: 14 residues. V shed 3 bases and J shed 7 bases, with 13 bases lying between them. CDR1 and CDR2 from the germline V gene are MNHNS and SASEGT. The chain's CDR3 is CASSETQGFQPQHF. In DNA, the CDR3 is TGTGCCAGCAGTGAGACCCAGGGATTCCAGCCCCAGCATTTT.

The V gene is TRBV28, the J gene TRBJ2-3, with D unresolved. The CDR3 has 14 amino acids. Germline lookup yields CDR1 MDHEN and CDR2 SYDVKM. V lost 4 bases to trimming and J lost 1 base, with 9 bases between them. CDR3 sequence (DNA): TGTGCCAGCAGTTCCGCTTCCCGCACAGATACGCAGTATTTT. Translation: CASSSASRTDTQYF.

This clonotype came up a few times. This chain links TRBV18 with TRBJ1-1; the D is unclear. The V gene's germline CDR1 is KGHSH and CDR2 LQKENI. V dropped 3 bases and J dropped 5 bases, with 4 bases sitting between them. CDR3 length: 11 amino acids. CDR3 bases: TGTGCCAGCTCACCGGGAACTGAAGCTTTCTTT. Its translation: CASSPGTEAFF.

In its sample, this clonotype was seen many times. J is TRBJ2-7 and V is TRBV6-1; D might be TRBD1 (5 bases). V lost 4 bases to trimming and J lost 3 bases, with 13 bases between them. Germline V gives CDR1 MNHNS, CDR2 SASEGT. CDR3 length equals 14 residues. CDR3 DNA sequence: TGTGCCAGCAGTGCCTTGGTGCAGGGCTACGAGCAGTACTTC. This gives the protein CASSALVQGYEQYF.

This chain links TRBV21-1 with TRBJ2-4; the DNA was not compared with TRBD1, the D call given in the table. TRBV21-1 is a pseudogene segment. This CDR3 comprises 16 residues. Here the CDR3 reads CASSLGTPRLKNIQYF. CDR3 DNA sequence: TGTGCCAGCTCTCTGGGGACACCAAGACTTAAAAACATTCAGTACTTC.

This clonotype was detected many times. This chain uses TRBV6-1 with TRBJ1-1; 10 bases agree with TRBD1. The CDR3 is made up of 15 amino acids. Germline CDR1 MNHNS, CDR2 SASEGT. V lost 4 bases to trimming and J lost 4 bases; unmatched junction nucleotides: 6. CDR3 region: CASSGWTGGSTEAFF. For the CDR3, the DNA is TGTGCCAGCAGTGGGTGGACAGGGGGAAGCACTGAAGCTTTCTTT.

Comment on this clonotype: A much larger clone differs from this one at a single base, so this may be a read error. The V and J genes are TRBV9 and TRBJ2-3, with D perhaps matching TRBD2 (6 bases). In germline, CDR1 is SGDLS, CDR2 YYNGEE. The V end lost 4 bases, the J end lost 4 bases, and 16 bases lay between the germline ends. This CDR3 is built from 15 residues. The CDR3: CASSPRGTQADTQYF. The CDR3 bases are TGTGCCAGCAGCCCCCGGGGGACCCAAGCAGATACGCAGTATTTT.

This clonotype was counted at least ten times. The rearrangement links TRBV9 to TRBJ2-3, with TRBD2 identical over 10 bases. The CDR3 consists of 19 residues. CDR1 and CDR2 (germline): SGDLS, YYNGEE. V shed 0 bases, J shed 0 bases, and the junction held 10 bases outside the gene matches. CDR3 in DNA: TGTGCCAGCAGCGTAGGGGACCGGACTAGCGGAAAGAGCACAGATACGCAGTATTTT. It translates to CASSVGDRTSGKSTDTQYF.

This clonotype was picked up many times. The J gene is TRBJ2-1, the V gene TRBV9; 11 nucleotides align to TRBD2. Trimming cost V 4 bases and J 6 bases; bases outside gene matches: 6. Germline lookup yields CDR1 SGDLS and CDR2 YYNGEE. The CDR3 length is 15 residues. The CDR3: CASSIRLAGRNEQFF. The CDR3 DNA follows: TGTGCCAGCAGCATCCGACTAGCGGGACGCAATGAGCAGTTCTTC. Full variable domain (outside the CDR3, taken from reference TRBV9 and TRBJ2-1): DSGVTQTPKHLITATGQRVTLRCSPRSGDLSVYWYQQSLDQGLQFLIQYYNGEERAKGNILERFSAQQFPDLHSELNLSSLELGDSALYFCASSIRLAGRNEQFFGPGTRLTVL.

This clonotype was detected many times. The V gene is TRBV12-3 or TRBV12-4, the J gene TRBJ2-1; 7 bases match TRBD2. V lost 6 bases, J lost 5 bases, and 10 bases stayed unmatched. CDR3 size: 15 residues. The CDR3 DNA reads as TGTGCCAGCAGCACAACTAGCGAAGTTAACAATGAGCAGTTCTTC. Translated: CASSTTSEVNNEQFF.

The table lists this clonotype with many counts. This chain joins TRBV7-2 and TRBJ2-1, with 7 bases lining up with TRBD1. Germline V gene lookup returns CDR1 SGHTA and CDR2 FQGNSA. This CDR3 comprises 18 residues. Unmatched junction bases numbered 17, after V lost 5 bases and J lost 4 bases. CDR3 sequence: CASSPRRLTGDAYNEQFF. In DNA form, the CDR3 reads TGTGCCAGCAGCCCAAGGAGGTTAACAGGGGACGCTTACAATGAGCAGTTCTTC.

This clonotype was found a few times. The CDR3 bases are TGTGCCAGCAGCTTAGTGGCGGGAGGGGGCTACAATGAGCAGTTCTTC. Translated: CASSLVAGGGYNEQFF. V gene TRBV11-3 combines with J gene TRBJ2-1; TRBD2 matches 9 bases. V lost 1 base, J lost 3 bases, and 4 bases stayed unmatched. Germline CDR1 reads SGHNT; CDR2 reads YENEEA. This CDR3 is 16 amino acids long. The whole variable domain, filled in from reference TRBV11-3 and TRBJ2-1, reads EAGVVQSPRYKIIEKKQPVAFWCNPISGHNTLYWYLQNLGQGPELLIRYENEEAVDDSQLPKDRFSAERLKGVDSTLKIQPAELGDSAVYLCASSLVAGGGYNEQFFGPGTRLTVL.

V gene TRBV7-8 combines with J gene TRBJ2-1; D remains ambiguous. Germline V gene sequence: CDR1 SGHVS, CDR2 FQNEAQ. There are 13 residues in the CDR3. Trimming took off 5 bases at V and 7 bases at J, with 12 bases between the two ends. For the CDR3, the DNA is TGTGCCAGCAGCCCCTTAGCAGGAAATGAGCAGTTCTTC. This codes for CASSPLAGNEQFF.

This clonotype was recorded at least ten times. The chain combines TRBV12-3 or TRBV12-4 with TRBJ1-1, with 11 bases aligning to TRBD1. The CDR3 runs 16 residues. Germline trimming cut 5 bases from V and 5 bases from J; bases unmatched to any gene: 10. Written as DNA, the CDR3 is TGTGCCAGCAGTATCGGGACAGGGGGGGAGGAGACTGAAGCTTTCTTT. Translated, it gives CASSIGTGGEETEAFF.

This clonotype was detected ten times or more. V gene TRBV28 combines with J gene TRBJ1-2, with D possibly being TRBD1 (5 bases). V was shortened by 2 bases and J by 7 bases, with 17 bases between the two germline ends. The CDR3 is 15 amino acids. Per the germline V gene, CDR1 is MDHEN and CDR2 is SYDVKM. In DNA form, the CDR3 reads TGTGCCAGCAGTTTAGACGCAGGGAGGAGAGGTGGCTACACCTTC. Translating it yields CASSLDAGRRGGYTF.